A single sample gave rise to the 32 T cell receptor beta chains below, sequenced in a study of neurological immune-mediated disorders. One entry per CDR3 protein results from TCRdb running MiXCR on the 5' RACE reads. The sample lists around 78,000 distinct CDR3 sequences; over 15% were seen once. Specimen: PBMCs. The receptors stem from a woman aged 35 to 49 in good health.

This clonotype was counted ten times or more. The rearrangement joins TRBV20-1 to TRBJ1-6; weak D call: TRBD1 (5 bases). CDR3 length equals 14 residues. Germline CDR1 DFQATT, CDR2 SNEGSKA (reference sequence). Trimming took off 6 bases at V and 6 bases at J, with 15 bases between the two ends. The CDR3 region has the DNA TGCAGTGCCGACTCAGGGAGGACTAATTCACCCCTCCACTTT. It yields the protein CSADSGRTNSPLHF.

This clonotype was counted between two and nine times. V gene TRBV5-1 combines with J gene TRBJ1-6; D is perhaps TRBD1 (5 bases). V was trimmed by 0 bases and J by 0 bases, leaving 7 bases between them. From germline, CDR1 is SGHRS and CDR2 YFSETQ. The CDR3 is made up of 16 amino acids. In DNA form, the CDR3 reads TGCGCCAGCAGCTTGGCTGGGGGCTCCTATAATTCACCCCTCCACTTT. Its protein is CASSLAGGSYNSPLHF.

J is TRBJ2-3 and V is TRBV5-1; 7 bases fit TRBD2. V was pared by 5 bases and J by 5 bases, with 14 bases of the junction left unmatched. CDR3 length equals 16 residues. Per germline, CDR1 SGHRS and CDR2 YFSETQ. CDR3 DNA: TGCGCCAGCAGGGGGTCTCTGCGGGAGCGTAGAGATACGCAGTATTTT. Translating it yields CASRGSLRERRDTQYF.

At least ten counts were recorded for this clonotype. This chain uses TRBV10-3 with TRBJ2-2, with a weak D call TRBD2 (7 bases). Germline values: CDR1 ENHRY, CDR2 SYGVKD. CDR3 length: 15 residues. The germline V and J ends were trimmed by 3 bases and 3 bases, with 11 bases remaining between them. The CDR3, as DNA: TGTGCCATCAGTGATGGGGGGGCCTACACCGGGGAGCTGTTTTTT. This codes for CAISDGGAYTGELFF.

This clonotype was counted at least ten times. The V gene is TRBV6-6, the J gene TRBJ1-5, with D maybe TRBD1 (5 bases). The V and J ends lost 6 bases and 3 bases respectively, with 6 bases between them. This CDR3 comprises 12 residues. Per germline, CDR1 MNHNY and CDR2 SVGAGI (reference sequence). CDR3 sequence reads: CASRTANQPQHF. CDR3 in DNA: TGTGCCAGCAGGACAGCCAATCAGCCCCAGCATTTT.

This clonotype was seen ten or more times. The chain uses TRBV20-1 and TRBJ2-2; 9 positions agree with TRBD1. Germline V gene lookup returns CDR1 DFQATT and CDR2 SNEGSKA (reference sequence). The CDR3 is 15 amino acids. The CDR3 region is CSTAPGQGKTGELFF. The DNA for the CDR3 is TGCAGCACAGCCCCGGGACAGGGAAAGACCGGGGAGCTGTTTTTT.

This clonotype was detected ten times or more. V gene TRBV21-1 combines with J gene TRBJ2-2. TRBV21-1 counts as a pseudogene. The length of the CDR3 is 15 residues. This chain's CDR3 is CASSKDPAYTGELFF. The DNA of the CDR3 is TGTGCCAGCAGCAAAGATCCAGCTTACACCGGGGAGCTGTTTTTT.

This clonotype was counted between two and nine times. The chain combines TRBV6-2 or TRBV6-3 with TRBJ1-2; 9 bases map to TRBD1. Germline CDR1 is MNHEY and CDR2 is SVGEGT. With 10 bases clipped from V and 8 bases from J, the junction kept 11 bases outside the gene matches. CDR3 size: 13 residues. The CDR3 loop is CATRTGVLEGYTF. CDR3 DNA sequence: TGTGCCACCCGGACAGGGGTTCTGGAAGGCTACACCTTC.

Remarks on this clonotype: The conserved final phenylalanine or tryptophan is absent from the CDR3, which likely points to a read error. The rearrangement links TRBV20-1 to TRBJ2-2, with D perhaps TRBD2 (6 bases). The CDR3 has 15 amino acids. Germline V lookup: CDR1 DFQATT, CDR2 SNEGSKA (reference sequence). CDR3 residues: CSAKGLAANTGELFL. DNA of the CDR3: TGCAGCGCGAAGGGGTTAGCGGCCAACACCGGGGAGCTGTTTCTT.

This clonotype was found many times. A junction end diverges from the germline sequence, so it may reflect a read error. This sequence joins TRBV5-5 and TRBJ2-1; D unresolved. The CDR3 has 17 amino acids. Germline V CDR1 and CDR2: SGHKS, YYEKEE (reference sequence). The CDR3 spells CVSSFRPDPVVGDEQFF. CDR3 sequence (DNA): TGTGTCAGCAGCTTTCGCCCAGACCCCGTAGTTGGGGATGAGCAGTTCTTC. The whole variable domain, filled in from reference TRBV5-5 and TRBJ2-1, reads DAGVTQSPTHLIKTRGQQVTLRCSPISGHKSVSWYQQVLGQGPQFIFQYYEKEERGRGNFPDRFSARQFPNYSSELNVNALLLGDSALYLCVSSFRPDPVVGDEQFFGPGTRLTVL.

As DNA, the CDR3 is TGTGCCAGCAGTGGGGACAGCCTCTCTGGGGCCAACGTCCTGACTTTC. It is translated as CASSGDSLSGANVLTF. The chain has TRBV12-3 or TRBV12-4 and TRBJ2-6; 7 bases align to TRBD1. This CDR3 has 16 residues. Trimming cost V 5 bases and J 0 bases; bases outside gene matches: 4.

The sample holds many counts of this clonotype. V gene TRBV15 combines with J gene TRBJ2-5, with a weak D call TRBD2 (6 bases). The germline V gene has CDR1 LNHNV and CDR2 YYDKDF (reference sequence). The CDR3 is 14 amino acids. V was trimmed by 2 bases and J by 2 bases, leaving 9 bases between them. The DNA for the CDR3 is TGTGCCACCAGCAGACGGGGGATACAAGAGACCCAGTACTTC. Encoded protein: CATSRRGIQETQYF.

This clonotype showed up many times. The genes are TRBV20-1 and TRBJ1-1; D unclear. The CDR3 loop spans 14 amino acids. Trimming stripped 3 bases from V and 3 bases from J, with 14 bases between. Germline V gives CDR1 DFQATT, CDR2 SNEGSKA (reference sequence). The CDR3: CSASVRGRDTEAFF. In DNA form, the CDR3 reads TGCAGTGCTAGCGTTCGAGGTCGAGACACTGAAGCTTTCTTT.

This clonotype has at least ten counts. The V gene is TRBV20-1, the J gene TRBJ1-6; tentative D call: TRBD1 (5 bases). The V and J ends lost 5 bases and 5 bases respectively, with 16 bases between them. The length of the CDR3 is 15 residues. CDR1 is DFQATT and CDR2 is SNEGSKA in the germline V gene (reference sequence). This CDR3 is CSAAPAGLNNSPLHF. DNA for the CDR3: TGCAGTGCTGCCCCCGCGGGGCTCAATAATTCACCCCTCCACTTT.

This clonotype was detected ten times or more. This sequence joins TRBV7-9 and TRBJ1-1; no reliable D call. This CDR3 has 14 residues. CDR1 is SEHNR and CDR2 is FQNEAQ in the germline V gene (reference sequence). V was cut by 5 bases and J by 5 bases, with 15 bases left in between. The CDR3 spells CASSIQTGRTEAFF. CDR3 bases: TGTGCCAGCAGCATCCAGACCGGTAGGACTGAAGCTTTCTTT.

This clonotype was recorded at least ten times. The CDR3 DNA follows: TGCGCCAGCAGCTTGGCCCCAGGCAGAGAGCAGTTCTTC. Its translation: CASSLAPGREQFF. J is TRBJ2-1 and V is TRBV5-1; the D is unclear. The CDR3 is made up of 13 amino acids. V lost 0 bases to trimming and J lost 10 bases, with 11 bases between them. From germline, CDR1 is SGHRS and CDR2 YFSETQ.

In its sample, this clonotype was seen a few times. The J gene is TRBJ2-5, the V gene TRBV5-1; 8 positions match TRBD1. Germline CDR1 reads SGHRS; CDR2 reads YFSETQ. Germline trimming cut 6 bases from V and 8 bases from J; bases unmatched to any gene: 6. This CDR3 contains 12 residues. CDR3 loop: CASTGQGNTQYF. CDR3 nucleotide sequence: TGCGCCAGCACCGGACAGGGCAATACCCAGTACTTC.

The rearrangement uses TRBV5-6 and TRBJ1-1; D gene unclear. V gave up 2 bases and J gave up 6 bases, with 11 bases separating them. This CDR3 comprises 13 residues. The V gene's germline CDR1 is SGHDT and CDR2 YYEEEE. This CDR3 reads CASSFILKAEAFF. The CDR3 DNA reads as TGTGCCAGCAGCTTTATTCTGAAAGCTGAAGCTTTCTTT.

This clonotype has at least ten counts. The rearrangement links TRBV12-3 or TRBV12-4 to TRBJ2-6; no clear D gene. V shed 6 bases and J shed 0 bases, with 12 bases lying between them. There are 16 residues in the CDR3. CDR3 coding DNA: TGTGCCAGCAGCCCACTCACAGACTCTGGGGCCAACGTCCTGACTTTC. This codes for CASSPLTDSGANVLTF.

In this sample, this clonotype turned up many times. This sequence joins TRBV6-2 or TRBV6-3 and TRBJ1-1; the match to TRBD1 covers 10 bases. Per the germline V gene, CDR1 is MNHEY and CDR2 is SVGEGT. The CDR3 loop spans 16 amino acids. The J segment lost 0 bases and the V segment lost 8 bases, leaving 9 bases of the junction unmatched. The CDR3 is CASQDRGKPMNTEAFF. In nucleotides, the CDR3 is TGTGCCAGCCAGGACAGGGGGAAGCCCATGAACACTGAAGCTTTCTTT.

Ten or more counts support this clonotype. This chain uses TRBV6-2 or TRBV6-3 with TRBJ2-7, with 11 bases identical to TRBD2. V trimming: 0 bases; J trimming: 4 bases; junction bases outside the gene matches: 5. There are 16 residues in the CDR3. The germline V gene encodes CDR1 MNHEY and CDR2 SVGEGT. CDR3 nucleotide sequence: TGTGCCAGCAGTTACTCGACACTAGCGGGGGAATACGAGCAGTACTTC. Protein product: CASSYSTLAGEYEQYF.

This clonotype showed up many times. This chain's CDR3 is CASIRTGDGEKLFF. The CDR3 nucleotides read TGTGCCAGCATCCGGACAGGGGACGGTGAAAAACTGTTTTTT. The rearrangement uses TRBV2 and TRBJ1-4; 9 nucleotides agree with TRBD1. The germline V gene encodes CDR1 SNHLY and CDR2 FYNNEI. CDR3 size: 14 residues. Trimming removed 7 bases from V and 7 bases from J; junction bases left unmatched: 7. The full variable domain, rest sourced from reference TRBV2 and TRBJ1-4, is EPEVTQTPSHQVTQMGQEVILRCVPISNHLYFYWYRQILGQKVEFLVSFYNNEISEKSEIFDDQFSVERPDGSNFTLKIRSTKLEDSAMYFCASIRTGDGEKLFFGSGTQLSVL.

There are many counts of this clonotype. The chain has TRBV9 and TRBJ2-3, with 7 positions matching TRBD2. Trimming took 0 bases from V and 4 from J; bases not matched to a gene: 2. The germline CDR1 and CDR2 sequences are SGDLS and YYNGEE. CDR3 length: 14 amino acids. For the CDR3, the DNA is TGTGCCAGCAGCGTAGATGGGGGGGCAGATACGCAGTATTTT. This gives the protein CASSVDGGADTQYF.

The sample holds many counts of this clonotype. The V call is TRBV24-1, the J call TRBJ2-3; 8 positions agree with TRBD2. The CDR3 has 17 residues. After removal of 5 bases from V and 4 bases from J, the junction contained 13 bases not matched to a gene. Germline V gene sequence: CDR1 KGHDR, CDR2 SFDVKD. The CDR3 protein is CATSAGGWWQGSDTQYF. The CDR3 DNA reads TGTGCCACCAGTGCGGGAGGGTGGTGGCAGGGCTCAGATACGCAGTATTTT.

The sample holds many counts of this clonotype. The chain carries TRBV7-2 and TRBJ1-2; D remains ambiguous. The germline V gene encodes CDR1 SGHTA and CDR2 FQGNSA. There are 13 residues in the CDR3. Between the trimmed V and J ends, which lost 1 base and 5 bases, there was a span of 8 bases. In DNA form, the CDR3 reads TGTGCCAGCAGCTTAGTCCCACAATATGGCTACACCTTC. It is translated as CASSLVPQYGYTF. The full variable domain, its missing parts supplied by reference TRBV7-2 and TRBJ1-2, is GAGVSQSPSNKVTEKGKDVELRCDPISGHTALYWYRQSLGQGLEFLIYFQGNSAPDKSGLPSDRFSAERTGGSVSTLTIQRTQQEDSAVYLCASSLVPQYGYTFGSGTRLTVV.

This clonotype was counted ten times or more. The genes are TRBV7-9 and TRBJ1-2; D gene uncertain. This CDR3 has 12 amino acids. CDR1 SEHNR and CDR2 FQNEAQ come from the germline V gene (reference sequence). With 1 base removed from V and 7 bases from J, the gap between germline ends came to 7 bases. This chain's CDR3 is CASSLEDRGYTF. The CDR3 DNA is TGTGCCAGCAGCTTAGAGGACCGTGGCTACACCTTC.

This clonotype was picked up many times. The V and J genes are TRBV4-1 and TRBJ1-5, with a weak D call TRBD1 (6 bases). The V end lost 0 bases, the J end lost 0 bases, and 15 bases lay between the germline ends. The CDR3 has 18 amino acids. The germline V gene has CDR1 MGHRA and CDR2 YSYEKL. The CDR3 loop is CASSQEWGGKHSNQPQHF. The DNA of the CDR3 is TGCGCCAGCAGCCAAGAATGGGGGGGCAAACATAGCAATCAGCCCCAGCATTTT.

This clonotype appeared many times. The chain couples TRBV7-2 to TRBJ2-7; D might be TRBD1 (6 bases). Germline lookup yields CDR1 SGHTA and CDR2 FQGNSA. This CDR3 comprises 14 residues. V was clipped by 0 bases and J by 5 bases, with 11 bases between them. The CDR3 bases are TGTGCCAGCAGCTTAGCAGGGGGTAGCAACGAGCAGTACTTC. It yields the protein CASSLAGGSNEQYF.

At least ten counts were recorded for this clonotype. This chain connects TRBV7-3 to TRBJ1-1; D is possibly TRBD1 (5 bases). The length of the CDR3 is 15 residues. Trimming removed 5 bases from V and 4 bases from J, with 17 bases in between. Germline loops: CDR1 SGHTA, CDR2 FQGTGA. CDR3 coding DNA: TGTGCCAGCAGCGAATCTGGGGCGGAGGGCACTGAAGCTTTCTTT. This sequence encodes CASSESGAEGTEAFF.

The sample holds many counts of this clonotype. The chain uses TRBV5-1 and TRBJ2-3, with TRBD1 matching over 7 bases. The CDR3 is 16 residues long. After removal of 4 bases from V and 2 bases from J, the junction contained 10 bases not matched to a gene. The germline V gene encodes CDR1 SGHRS and CDR2 YFSETQ. In DNA, the CDR3 is TGCGCCAGCAGCCTTGGACAGGCGAGGGACACAGATACGCAGTATTTT. It is translated as CASSLGQARDTDTQYF.

This clonotype was counted ten times or more. This sequence joins TRBV20-1 and TRBJ1-1, with D possibly matching TRBD1 (5 bases). The V gene lost 4 bases and the J gene lost 0 bases, with 12 bases spanning the gap. Germline CDR1 reads DFQATT; CDR2 reads SNEGSKA (reference sequence). CDR3 length: 14 amino acids. The CDR3, as DNA: TGCAGTGCTATGACCGGGACGGTGAACACTGAAGCTTTCTTT. It codes for CSAMTGTVNTEAFF.

This clonotype came up many times. This chain uses TRBV18 with TRBJ2-5; no firm D call. The CDR3 covers 12 residues. Germline V lookup: CDR1 KGHSH, CDR2 LQKENI. The V end lost 4 bases, the J end lost 1 base, and 4 bases lay between the germline ends. As DNA, the CDR3 is TGTGCCAGCTCACGGGCCCAAGAGACCCAGTACTTC. Amino acid sequence: CASSRAQETQYF.